This T cell receptor beta chain was observed in a study of control samples from healthy donors and cancer patients. The V gene lost 1 base and the J gene lost 1 base, with 4 bases spanning the gap. The length of the CDR3 is 14 residues. The germline V gene encodes CDR1 KGHDR and CDR2 SFDVKD. The table came from immunoSEQ multiplex PCR; TCRdb's copy has only in-frame clones and leaves some out. This sample yields over 150,000 clones, of which approximately 96% are seen a single time; approximately 6% belongs to the top ten. This sequence originates from a man in his forties or fifties in good health. The sample was blood. The chain combines TRBV24-1 with TRBJ1-5; D gene ambiguous. The CDR3 coding sequence is TGTGCCACCAGTGATTTCTGGAGCAATCAGCCCCAGCATTTT. Amino acid sequence: CATSDFWSNQPQHF.